A selection of T cell receptor beta chains follows, all from one sample in a study of early T cells in non-severe SARS-CoV-2 infection. MiXCR, run by TCRdb on the 5' RACE reads, gives a single entry per CDR3 protein. The sample includes 30,000 to 40,000 distinct CDR3 sequences, roughly 4.8% of them seen just once. Sequencing was carried out using whole blood. These receptors were obtained from an adult who was a healthcare worker with PCR-confirmed SARS-CoV-2 infection or an uninfected control (not recorded which). Each CDR3 is given with its conserved first and last residue. Each record gives: V gene, J gene, CDR3 protein.

v_gene: TRBV20-1
j_gene: TRBJ1-2
CDR3aa: CSAPGQGDYGYTF

v_gene: TRBV6-5
j_gene: TRBJ1-2
CDR3aa: CASTYRAGGGYTF

v_gene: TRBV4-1
j_gene: TRBJ1-2
CDR3aa: CASSQPTQGRHGYTF

v_gene: TRBV5-1
j_gene: TRBJ1-1
CDR3aa: CASSLDSRTEAFF

v_gene: TRBV30
j_gene: TRBJ1-2
CDR3aa: CAWDYYLGREYGYTF

v_gene: TRBV30
j_gene: TRBJ1-2
CDR3aa: CASAGQGLSLLYGYTF

v_gene: TRBV29-1
j_gene: TRBJ2-3
CDR3aa: CSARDTLSDTQYF

v_gene: TRBV6-5
j_gene: TRBJ2-6
CDR3aa: CASSYQGSSSGANVLTF

v_gene: TRBV12-3/TRBV12-4
j_gene: TRBJ2-3
CDR3aa: CASSFRGGTDTQYF

v_gene: TRBV2
j_gene: TRBJ2-2
CDR3aa: CASSEFGGNTGELFF

v_gene: TRBV2
j_gene: TRBJ2-3
CDR3aa: CASGGREGDTQYF

v_gene: TRBV4-1
j_gene: TRBJ2-1
CDR3aa: CASSQTGVLYNEQFF

v_gene: TRBV20-1
j_gene: TRBJ2-5
CDR3aa: CSARDEYGTGVKTQYF

v_gene: TRBV19
j_gene: TRBJ2-1
CDR3aa: CARARWALNEQFF

v_gene: TRBV27
j_gene: TRBJ1-2
CDR3aa: CASSRDGNYGYTF

v_gene: TRBV6-1
j_gene: TRBJ2-7
CDR3aa: CASSVLSRGDEQYF

v_gene: TRBV29-1
j_gene: TRBJ2-1
CDR3aa: CSVEESSSYNEQFF